The 32 T cell receptor beta chains below were found in one sample sequenced in a study of cytotoxic CD8 clonotypes in ibrutinib-treated CLL. Sequencing used immunoSEQ multiplex PCR; TCRdb keeps in-frame clones, though not all of them. The sample contains around 76,000 clones, around four fifths of which appear only once. Sequenced material: PBMCs, taken after 24 months of ibrutinib treatment. These receptors came from a human donor with chronic lymphocytic leukemia.

This clone was seen a few times. The chain recombines TRBV19 with TRBJ2-1, with 9 bases matching TRBD2. The CDR3 loop spans 15 amino acids. Trimming took 4 bases from V and 6 from J; bases not matched to a gene: 7. Germline lookup yields CDR1 LNHDA and CDR2 SQIVND (reference sequence). CDR3 loop: CASSTPSGRSNEQFF. CDR3 nucleotides: TGTGCCAGTAGTACCCCCAGCGGGAGGTCCAATGAGCAGTTCTTC. Full variable domain (remainder filled in from reference TRBV19 and TRBJ2-1): DGGITQSPKYLFRKEGQNVTLSCEQNLNHDAMYWYRQDPGQGLRLIYYSQIVNDFQKGDIAEGYSVSREKKESFPLTVTSAQKNPTAFYLCASSTPSGRSNEQFFGPGTRLTVL.

The J gene is TRBJ2-3, the V gene TRBV5-6; 9 bases align to TRBD1. Per the germline V gene, CDR1 is SGHDT and CDR2 is YYEEEE. This CDR3 region has 14 residues. The junction had 5 bases not matched to a gene; V was cut back by 7 bases and J by 2 bases. Written as DNA, the CDR3 is TGTGCCAGCGGCCGGACAGGGGCCACAGATACGCAGTATTTT. Its translation: CASGRTGATDTQYF. Full variable domain (rest looked up from reference TRBV5-6 and TRBJ2-3): DAGVTQSPTHLIKTRGQQVTLRCSPKSGHDTVSWYQQALGQGPQFIFQYYEEEERQRGNFPDRFSGHQFPNYSSELNVNALLLGDSALYLCASGRTGATDTQYFGPGTRLTVL.

The chain uses TRBV10-3 and TRBJ1-1, with D tentatively TRBD1 (6 bases). The V end lost 6 bases, the J end lost 0 bases, and 14 bases lay between the germline ends. Germline CDR1 ENHRY, CDR2 SYGVKD. This CDR3 has 15 amino acids. This chain's CDR3 is CAIRGDRTMNTEAFF. For the CDR3, the DNA is TGTGCCATCAGGGGTGACAGGACCATGAACACTGAAGCTTTCTTT.

This chain connects TRBV9 to TRBJ1-2; no reliable D call. The germline CDR1 and CDR2 sequences are SGDLS and YYNGEE. The CDR3 totals 13 residues. With 7 bases removed from V and 1 base from J, the gap between germline ends came to 11 bases. The CDR3: CASGFSGNYGYTF. DNA for the CDR3: TGTGCCAGCGGTTTTTCGGGTAACTATGGCTACACCTTC.

The chain combines TRBV29-1 with TRBJ2-1, with TRBD1 identical over 7 bases. The V and J ends lost 1 base and 11 bases, in that order; junction bases with no gene match: 14. Germline V gives CDR1 SQVTM, CDR2 ANQGSEA. CDR3 length: 15 residues. CDR3 nucleotide sequence: TGCAGCGTTGAAGGCGCAGACAGGGCACAACGTAAGCAGTTCTTC. Translated: CSVEGADRAQRKQFF.

The gene calls are TRBV28 and TRBJ2-1; D not certain. The CDR3 has 12 residues. Germline V gene lookup returns CDR1 MDHEN and CDR2 SYDVKM. Trimming took off 5 bases at V and 5 bases at J, with 7 bases between the two ends. The CDR3 reads CASSVPNNEQFF. The CDR3 DNA sequence: TGTGCCAGCAGTGTCCCCAACAATGAGCAGTTCTTC.

This rearrangement joins TRBV9 to TRBJ2-1; D is perhaps TRBD1 (5 bases). V lost 4 bases, J lost 6 bases, and 14 bases lay in between. The CDR3 covers 14 residues. Germline loops: CDR1 SGDLS, CDR2 YYNGEE. The CDR3 spells CASSPVGAPNEQFF. The CDR3 DNA is TGTGCCAGCAGCCCCGTTGGGGCCCCCAATGAGCAGTTCTTC.

The rearrangement uses TRBV20-1 and TRBJ2-3; no definite D call. Trimming stripped 3 bases from V and 7 bases from J, with 8 bases between. The germline gives CDR1 DFQATT, CDR2 SNEGSKA (reference sequence). The CDR3 totals 11 residues. CDR3 coding DNA: TGCAGTGCTAGGGGCGAAAATACGCAGTATTTT. Translation: CSARGENTQYF.

The genes are TRBV7-2 and TRBJ1-1, with D possibly matching TRBD1 (5 bases). Trimming stripped 4 bases from V and 5 bases from J, with 14 bases between. Germline assignment: CDR1 SGHTA and CDR2 FQGNSA. This CDR3 contains 14 residues. This CDR3 is CASSYLGTKTEAFF. In DNA, the CDR3 is TGTGCCAGCAGCTACTTAGGGACGAAGACTGAAGCTTTCTTT.

The chain links TRBV28 to TRBJ1-1, with D maybe TRBD1 (5 bases). CDR3 length: 14 amino acids. The V end lost 7 bases, the J end lost 7 bases, and 19 bases lay between the germline ends. The V gene's germline CDR1 is MDHEN and CDR2 SYDVKM. CDR3 region: CASTIGGAPHEAFF. The CDR3 coding sequence is TGTGCCAGCACCATTGGTGGGGCCCCTCATGAAGCTTTCTTT.

V and J are TRBV30 and TRBJ2-2, with 8 bases lining up with TRBD2. Looked up from germline, CDR1 is GTSNPN and CDR2 is SVGIG (reference sequence). This CDR3 has 16 amino acids. With V trimmed by 3 bases and J by 5 bases, 11 bases remained unmatched. The chain's CDR3 is CAWRSPGLGLTGELFF. The CDR3 nucleotides read TGTGCCTGGAGATCACCGGGACTAGGTTTAACCGGGGAGCTGTTTTTT.

The rearrangement uses TRBV28 and TRBJ2-7; no firm D call. CDR1 is MDHEN, CDR2 SYDVKM, per germline. V lost 7 bases and J lost 3, with 22 bases in between. The CDR3 covers 16 residues. Written as DNA, the CDR3 is TGTGCCAGCACCTCATCGGCCGTAGGGTGGGTCTACGAGCAGTACTTC. This encodes CASTSSAVGWVYEQYF.

This clone was found once. The chain recombines TRBV7-3 with TRBJ2-5; D is possibly TRBD2 (6 bases). Germline values: CDR1 SGHTA, CDR2 FQGTGA. This CDR3 spans 13 amino acids. V was clipped by 5 bases and J by 4 bases, with 11 bases between them. CDR3 protein: CASSPTSAETQYF. For the CDR3, the DNA is TGTGCCAGCAGCCCGACTAGTGCAGAGACCCAGTACTTC.

Note on this clone: Other DNA sequences of this sample code for an identical CDR3. DNA of the CDR3: TGTGCCAGCAGCCCAGGGGACACTGAAGCTTTCTTT. It encodes CASSPGDTEAFF. The chain links TRBV9 to TRBJ1-1; D may be TRBD1 (6 bases). The CDR3 covers 12 residues. The germline V gene encodes CDR1 SGDLS and CDR2 YYNGEE. The V and J ends lost 4 bases and 3 bases respectively, with 7 bases between them. Full variable domain (rest looked up from reference TRBV9 and TRBJ1-1): DSGVTQTPKHLITATGQRVTLRCSPRSGDLSVYWYQQSLDQGLQFLIQYYNGEERAKGNILERFSAQQFPDLHSELNLSSLELGDSALYFCASSPGDTEAFFGQGTRLTVV.

This chain connects TRBV29-1 to TRBJ2-1; D gene uncertain. Trimming pared 8 bases from V and 4 bases from J, leaving 15 bases between. CDR1 and CDR2 from the germline V gene are SQVTM and ANQGSEA. The CDR3 runs to 13 residues. This CDR3 reads CSYSTTVYNEQFF. The CDR3 nucleotides read TGCAGCTATTCTACTACCGTATACAATGAGCAGTTCTTC.

The chain has TRBV7-3 and TRBJ2-7, with 8 positions matching TRBD2. From germline, CDR1 is SGHTA and CDR2 FQGTGA. V lost 2 bases and J lost 5; bases outside the gene matches: 5. This CDR3 contains 14 residues. CDR3 nucleotide sequence: TGTGCCAGCAGCTTACAAGCGGGAGCCAACGAGCAGTACTTC. As protein: CASSLQAGANEQYF.

V and J are TRBV6-6 and TRBJ2-2; a possible D gene is TRBD1 (5 bases). CDR1 and CDR2 (germline): MNHNY, SVGAGI (reference sequence). V lost 4 bases to trimming and J lost 4 bases, with 16 bases between them. CDR3 length: 16 amino acids. The CDR3 sequence is CASSSNFRRGTGELFF. The CDR3 DNA follows: TGTGCCAGCAGTTCCAACTTTCGAAGGGGCACCGGGGAGCTGTTTTTT.

V and J are TRBV28 and TRBJ1-4; the D is unclear. The germline V and J ends were trimmed by 6 bases and 4 bases, with 3 bases remaining between them. Per the germline V gene, CDR1 is MDHEN and CDR2 is SYDVKM. The CDR3 is made up of 11 amino acids. The CDR3: CASRGNEKLFF. The CDR3 coding sequence is TGTGCCAGCAGGGGTAATGAAAAACTGTTTTTT.

This clone was observed a handful of times. V usage is TRBV5-1 and J usage is TRBJ2-7; 10 bases map to TRBD1. From germline, CDR1 is SGHRS and CDR2 YFSETQ. V lost 4 bases to trimming and J lost 3 bases; unmatched junction nucleotides: 4. There are 14 residues in the CDR3. This CDR3 reads CASSGGTGVYEQYF. DNA for the CDR3: TGCGCCAGCAGCGGGGGGACAGGGGTCTACGAGCAGTACTTC.

The chain uses TRBV6-4 and TRBJ2-2, with D uncertain. Germline V lookup: CDR1 MRHNA, CDR2 SNTAGT. The V and J ends lost 0 bases and 2 bases respectively, with 10 bases between them. The CDR3 contains 16 residues. CDR3 in DNA: TGTGCCAGCAGTGACTCTTTAGCAGTAAACACCGGGGAGCTGTTTTTT. Its protein product is CASSDSLAVNTGELFF.

The chain employs TRBV5-5 and TRBJ2-7; D call uncertain. V dropped 4 bases and J dropped 0 bases, with 8 bases sitting between them. Germline V CDR1 and CDR2: SGHKS, YYEKEE (reference sequence). The CDR3 has 13 residues. The CDR3, as DNA: TGTGCCAGCAGCCTGAGCCACTCCTACGAGCAGTACTTC. Protein: CASSLSHSYEQYF. The full variable domain, in which reference TRBV5-5 and TRBJ2-7 provide the parts outside the CDR3, is DAGVTQSPTHLIKTRGQQVTLRCSPISGHKSVSWYQQVLGQGPQFIFQYYEKEERGRGNFPDRFSARQFPNYSSELNVNALLLGDSALYLCASSLSHSYEQYFGPGTRLTVT.

The rearrangement uses TRBV10-3 and TRBJ2-3, with a tentative D call TRBD2 (6 bases). The V gene lost 3 bases and the J gene lost 1 base, with 14 bases spanning the gap. The CDR3 has 16 residues. Germline V gives CDR1 ENHRY, CDR2 SYGVKD. The CDR3 protein is CAISEPGWGGTDTQYF. The DNA of the CDR3 is TGTGCCATCAGTGAACCCGGATGGGGGGGCACAGATACGCAGTATTTT.

The chain employs TRBV4-1 and TRBJ2-2, with D perhaps being TRBD1 or TRBD2 (5 bases each). V was trimmed by 1 base and J by 6 bases, leaving 15 bases between them. The CDR3 is made up of 16 amino acids. Germline CDR1 and CDR2: MGHRA and YSYEKL. The CDR3 loop reads CASSQVEGLGAGELFF. The CDR3 DNA sequence: TGCGCCAGCAGCCAAGTTGAGGGGTTGGGGGCCGGGGAGCTGTTTTTT.

The chain recombines TRBV4-2 with TRBJ2-4; 7 bases match TRBD2. Germline CDR1 LGHNA, CDR2 YNFKEQ. Trimming took 3 bases from V and 4 from J; bases not matched to a gene: 12. The CDR3 length is 17 residues. The CDR3 DNA reads as TGTGCCAGCAGCCAGGAGAAGAACGGGAGGTCTAAAAACATTCAGTACTTC. Its protein product is CASSQEKNGRSKNIQYF.

The genes are TRBV27 and TRBJ2-2; TRBD2 aligns across 7 bases. This CDR3 spans 17 amino acids. Per the germline V gene, CDR1 is MNHEY and CDR2 is SMNVEV (reference sequence). Trimming removed 4 bases from V and 4 bases from J; junction bases left unmatched: 12. The CDR3 DNA reads as TGTGCCAGCAGTTCTATGGTTACGGGAGGTTCCACCGGGGAGCTGTTTTTT. Protein: CASSSMVTGGSTGELFF.

This clone was counted a single time. The V gene is TRBV4-1, the J gene TRBJ1-6; a possible D gene is TRBD1 (6 bases). The ends were cut back, 1 base at V and 9 bases at J, with 13 bases in the middle. Germline V gene lookup returns CDR1 MGHRA and CDR2 YSYEKL. The CDR3 loop spans 15 amino acids. The CDR3 bases are TGCGCCAGCAGCCAAGGGACAGCTCTTGTTTCACCCCTCCACTTT. Amino acid sequence: CASSQGTALVSPLHF.

V usage is TRBV6-1 and J usage is TRBJ1-2, with a tentative D call TRBD1 (5 bases). The CDR3 has 14 residues. Trimming stripped 1 base from V and 5 bases from J, with 11 bases between. Per germline, CDR1 MNHNS and CDR2 SASEGT. The CDR3 sequence: CASSEVGEGYGYTF. In nucleotides, the CDR3 is TGTGCCAGCAGTGAAGTGGGGGAGGGGTATGGCTACACCTTC.

The chain employs TRBV25-1 and TRBJ2-4, with D maybe TRBD1 (5 bases). The CDR3 consists of 18 residues. V was shortened by 5 bases and J by 0 bases, with 20 bases between the two germline ends. The germline CDR1 and CDR2 sequences are MGHDK and SYGVNS. CDR3 sequence (DNA): TGTGCCAGCAGTTTTGCCCCTTGGCAGGGTACAGCCAAAAACATTCAGTACTTC. This sequence encodes CASSFAPWQGTAKNIQYF.

The V gene is TRBV11-3, the J gene TRBJ2-3; no definite D call. Germline CDR1 SGHNT, CDR2 YENEEA. The CDR3 runs to 15 residues. Trimming stripped 1 base from V and 7 bases from J, with 15 bases between. The CDR3 DNA follows: TGTGCCAGCAGCTTAGGTGGCGGAGCTTCATATACGCAGTATTTT. Translating gives CASSLGGGASYTQYF.

The CDR3 DNA sequence: TGTGCCACCTCACGAGGAGATACGCAGTATTTT. Residues: CATSRGDTQYF. The rearrangement links TRBV6-5 to TRBJ2-3; no firm D call. CDR1 MNHEY and CDR2 SVGAGI come from the germline V gene. Deletions cut 10 bases from V and 5 bases from J, with 10 bases between. This CDR3 has 11 amino acids.

The V call is TRBV7-7, the J call TRBJ2-5; D possibly corresponds to TRBD2 (5 bases). Looked up from germline, CDR1 is SSHAT and CDR2 is FNYEAQ (reference sequence). V was shortened by 5 bases and J by 1 base, with 11 bases between the two germline ends. This CDR3 region has 14 residues. In DNA form, the CDR3 reads TGTGCCAGCAGCCCCGCGGGTCTCCAAGAGACCCAGTACTTC. This translates into CASSPAGLQETQYF.

The chain is built from TRBV19 and TRBJ2-7, with a weak D call TRBD1 (5 bases). Per germline, CDR1 LNHDA and CDR2 SQIVND (reference sequence). V was cut by 4 bases and J by 2 bases, with 9 bases left in between. CDR3 length equals 13 residues. CDR3: CASSKDIAYEQYF. CDR3 bases: TGTGCCAGTAGTAAGGACATAGCCTACGAGCAGTACTTC.